Listed below are T cell receptor beta chains from one sample, sequenced in a study of somatic mutations in cytotoxic T cells in rheumatoid arthritis. Profiled with immunoSEQ multiplex PCR; TCRdb holds only in-frame clones, not every one. The data contain more than 9,000 clones, roughly 71% of them singletons. The sample taken for sequencing was CD8+ T cells sorted from blood. These receptor sequences come from an adult with rheumatoid arthritis. The CDR3 runs from the conserved cysteine through the conserved F or W. D genes are given only for firm matches. Rows give clone size only sometimes, using once, few, many, or a class for an expanded clone.

size: -; D: TRBD1; V: TRBV7-9; J: TRBJ2-7; DNA: TGTGCCAGCAGCCCGCCAGGGGGCAGGGAGCAGTACTTC; CDR3: CASSPPGGREQYF
size: once; D: TRBD1; V: TRBV9; J: TRBJ2-7; DNA: TGTGCCAGCAGCGGATCGGACAGGCCCTACGAGCAGTACTTC; CDR3: CASSGSDRPYEQYF
size: once; D: -; V: TRBV6-5; J: TRBJ2-3; DNA: TGTGCCAGCAGTTACTCGACCCAGGGACCCCCAGATACGCAGTATTTT; CDR3: CASSYSTQGPPDTQYF
size: -; D: -; V: TRBV29-1; J: TRBJ2-7; DNA: TGCAGCGTTTTTGCAGAAAACTACGAGCAGTACTTC; CDR3: CSVFAENYEQYF
size: -; D: -; V: TRBV6-5; J: TRBJ1-1; DNA: TGTGCCAGCAGTTACTTAGGGGGGGGGCGGAACACTGAAGCTTTCTTT; CDR3: CASSYLGGGRNTEAFF
size: -; D: -; V: TRBV7-2; J: TRBJ1-2; DNA: TGTGCCAGCAGCTTAGGCGGGGGCGGAACCTTC; CDR3: CASSLGGGGTF
size: once; D: -; V: TRBV4-1; J: TRBJ2-7; DNA: TGCGCCAGCAGCCAAGAGATTCAATACTACGAGCAGTACTTC; CDR3: CASSQEIQYYEQYF
size: -; D: TRBD1; V: TRBV2; J: TRBJ1-4; DNA: TGTGCCAGGAGGGACAGGATTAATGAAAAACTGTTTTTT; CDR3: CARRDRINEKLFF
size: -; D: -; V: TRBV27; J: TRBJ1-4; DNA: TGTGCCAGCAGAGAGACAGGAATGAATGAAAAACTGTTTTTT; CDR3: CASRETGMNEKLFF
size: -; D: -; V: TRBV4-1; J: TRBJ2-7; DNA: TGCGCCAGCAGCCGAGAACAAAGCTCCTACGAGCAGTACTTC; CDR3: CASSREQSSYEQYF
size: -; D: -; V: TRBV21-1; J: TRBJ2-7; DNA: TGTGCCAGCAGCAAATCCGGACAGGCGACTGCCTACGAGCAGTACTTC; CDR3: CASSKSGQATAYEQYF
size: once; D: -; V: TRBV14; J: TRBJ2-3; DNA: TGTGCCAGCAGCCTCAGGGACGCAGATACGCAGTATTTT; CDR3: CASSLRDADTQYF
size: -; D: -; V: TRBV7-9; J: TRBJ2-7; DNA: TGTGCCAGCAGCTTAGAGGTGCACAGCCCCGAGCAGTACTTC; CDR3: CASSLEVHSPEQYF
size: -; D: TRBD1; V: TRBV7-9; J: TRBJ2-5; DNA: TGTGCCAGCCAGGGACAGGGACAAGAGACCCAGTACTTC; CDR3: CASQGQGQETQYF
size: -; D: TRBD1; V: TRBV4-3; J: TRBJ2-4; DNA: TGCGCCAGCAGCCGGACAGGGGACGCCAAAAACATTCAGTACTTC; CDR3: CASSRTGDAKNIQYF